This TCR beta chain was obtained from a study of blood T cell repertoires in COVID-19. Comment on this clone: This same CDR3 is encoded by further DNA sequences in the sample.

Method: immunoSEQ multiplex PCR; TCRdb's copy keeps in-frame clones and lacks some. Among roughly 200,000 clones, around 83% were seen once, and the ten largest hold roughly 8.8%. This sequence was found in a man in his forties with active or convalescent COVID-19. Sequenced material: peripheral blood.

CDR3 nucleotides: TGTGCCAGCAGTTTTAGGGGCGGTAATGGCTACACCTTC. Amino acids: CASSFRGGNGYTF. V usage is TRBV27 and J usage is TRBJ1-2; possibly TRBD1 for D (5 bases). Germline CDR1 reads MNHEY; CDR2 reads SMNVEV (reference sequence). This CDR3 is built from 13 residues. Between the trimmed V and J ends, which lost 3 bases and 6 bases, there was a span of 11 bases.